Below are 19 T cell receptor beta chains sequenced from a single sample in a study of blood T cell repertoires in COVID-19. TCRdb's copy holds only in-frame clones and misses some; the assay was immunoSEQ multiplex PCR. The table has under 120,000 clones, 70% to 80% seen once. Sequenced input: peripheral blood. The receptors stem from a man in his 70s with active or convalescent COVID-19.

This chain uses TRBV5-1 with TRBJ2-3; 12 nucleotides align to TRBD2. The CDR3 extends over 16 amino acids. The V gene end was trimmed by 4 bases and the J gene end by 6 bases; junction bases not matched to a gene: 9. Germline values: CDR1 SGHRS, CDR2 YFSETQ. In DNA, the CDR3 is TGCGCCAGCAGCGACTCTAGCGGGGGGGCGTCTGATACGCAGTATTTT. Translation gives CASSDSSGGASDTQYF.

The gene calls are TRBV27 and TRBJ1-6, with 9 bases aligning to TRBD1. CDR1 and CDR2 (germline): MNHEY, SMNVEV (reference sequence). The V and J ends lost 7 bases and 10 bases, in that order; junction bases with no gene match: 8. CDR3 length: 14 amino acids. In DNA form, the CDR3 reads TGTGCCAGCAAAAGGGGACAGGGAAGCTCACCCCTCCACTTT. It specifies CASKRGQGSSPLHF.

This chain connects TRBV7-2 to TRBJ1-4; no definite D call. V lost 5 bases and J lost 8, with 12 bases in between. CDR1 SGHTA and CDR2 FQGNSA come from the germline V gene. This CDR3 is built from 13 residues. DNA of the CDR3: TGTGCCAGCAGCGAGGGTGCATGGGAAAAACTGTTTTTT. This sequence encodes CASSEGAWEKLFF.

The V and J genes are TRBV11-2 and TRBJ1-5; 7 nucleotides match TRBD1. There are 14 residues in the CDR3. The V gene's germline CDR1 is SGHAT and CDR2 FQNNGV. V gave up 5 bases and J gave up 3 bases; unmatched junction bases: 4. CDR3 nucleotide sequence: TGTGCCAGCAGCCTCGGACAGGACAATCAGCCCCAGCATTTT. Amino acid sequence: CASSLGQDNQPQHF.

The chain recombines TRBV24-1 with TRBJ2-5; TRBD1 is a possible D gene (5 bases). The V gene's germline CDR1 is KGHDR and CDR2 SFDVKD. The CDR3 covers 15 residues. V was pared by 0 bases and J by 3 bases, with 10 bases between. The CDR3 DNA is TGTGCCACCAGTGATTTGAAGGGGCCCAAAGAGACCCAGTACTTC. Protein sequence: CATSDLKGPKETQYF.

CDR3 bases: TGTGCCAGCAGTCCCTCTTGGACTAGCGGAAATGAGCAGTTCTTC. This sequence encodes CASSPSWTSGNEQFF. This chain links TRBV28 with TRBJ2-1; 10 bases are shared with TRBD2. J was trimmed by 7 bases and V by 5 bases; bases with no gene match: 8. The CDR3 totals 15 residues. CDR1 MDHEN and CDR2 SYDVKM come from the germline V gene.

V and J are TRBV5-6 and TRBJ2-7; 7 nucleotides match TRBD1. The germline V gene has CDR1 SGHDT and CDR2 YYEEEE. The CDR3 has 16 residues. Trimming at V came to 4 bases and at J to 3 bases, leaving 13 bases not matched to a gene. The CDR3 region has the DNA TGTGCCAGCAGCGCGACGTCCGGGACAGCAAACTACGAGCAGTACTTC. Amino acids: CASSATSGTANYEQYF.

This clone was seen only once. The gene calls are TRBV20-1 and TRBJ2-3; possibly TRBD2 for D (5 bases). V was pared by 6 bases and J by 5 bases, with 9 bases between. The CDR3 contains 11 residues. The germline V gene encodes CDR1 DFQATT and CDR2 SNEGSKA (reference sequence). Here the CDR3 DNA reads TGCAGTGCGCCGGGAAGAGATACGCAGTATTTT. Translation gives CSAPGRDTQYF.

V is TRBV28 and J is TRBJ2-7; TRBD1 agrees at 8 bases. The CDR3 is 14 residues long. Germline V gives CDR1 MDHEN, CDR2 SYDVKM. Trimming at V came to 6 bases and at J to 3 bases, leaving 7 bases not matched to a gene. The CDR3 loop is CASSSGTGFYEQYF. The CDR3 bases are TGTGCCAGCAGCTCCGGGACAGGATTCTACGAGCAGTACTTC.

The CDR3 DNA is TGTGCCAGCAGAGGGACAGCCATCGGGAGCGAGCAGTACTTC. This gives the protein CASRGTAIGSEQYF. This chain links TRBV2 with TRBJ2-7; maybe TRBD1 (7 bases). CDR3 size: 14 residues. V shed 6 bases and J shed 6 bases, with 18 bases lying between them. Per germline, CDR1 SNHLY and CDR2 FYNNEI.

The CDR3 DNA is TGCGCCAGCAGGGCTTGGGAGGGTCGGGGCTACACCTTC. This translates into CASRAWEGRGYTF. The chain carries TRBV23-1 and TRBJ1-2; unclear D gene. TRBV23-1 belongs to the ORF category, with a function that is uncertain. This CDR3 region has 13 residues. Trimming pared 6 bases from V and 8 bases from J, leaving 16 bases between.

The rearrangement joins TRBV28 to TRBJ1-2; TRBD1 agrees at 11 bases. V trimming: 5 bases; J trimming: 3 bases; junction bases outside the gene matches: 11. The germline V gene has CDR1 MDHEN and CDR2 SYDVKM. The CDR3 covers 17 residues. CDR3 in amino acids: CASSVAGTGGSDYGYTF. The DNA of the CDR3 is TGTGCCAGCAGTGTCGCCGGGACAGGGGGTTCCGACTATGGCTACACCTTC.

The chain has TRBV6-5 and TRBJ1-5, with 11 bases that match TRBD1. V lost 6 bases, J lost 7 bases, and 2 bases stayed unmatched. The CDR3 runs to 13 residues. Germline V CDR1 and CDR2: MNHEY, SVGAGI. CDR3 bases: TGTGCCAGCAGCGGGACAGGGGGACAGCCCCAGCATTTT. This sequence encodes CASSGTGGQPQHF.

This clone was counted a few times. J is TRBJ1-2 and V is TRBV10-3; D remains unclear. Germline V gives CDR1 ENHRY, CDR2 SYGVKD. Trimming removed 3 bases at V and 7 bases at J, with 9 bases between. The CDR3 is 12 residues long. CDR3 residues: CAISENQAGYTF. The CDR3 DNA reads as TGTGCCATCAGTGAAAATCAGGCTGGCTACACCTTC.

The rearrangement uses TRBV18 and TRBJ1-2; D might be TRBD1 (5 bases). Trimming left V 3 bases short and J 4 bases short, with 15 bases between. CDR3 size: 15 residues. Germline CDR1 reads KGHSH; CDR2 reads LQKENI. Here the CDR3 DNA reads TGTGCCAGCTCACCGCCGGGGGGGACGGGCTATGGCTACACCTTC. This sequence encodes CASSPPGGTGYGYTF.

This clone showed up just once. The chain joins TRBV5-1 to TRBJ1-6; TRBD1 is a possible D gene (5 bases). Germline V gene data show CDR1 as SGHRS and CDR2 as YFSETQ. The CDR3 covers 15 residues. V lost 3 bases and J 8 bases, leaving 15 bases between the germline ends. The CDR3 DNA reads TGCGCCAGCAGCTATGGCGGGGGGGGTGATTCACCCCTCCACTTT. This encodes CASSYGGGGDSPLHF.

This chain uses TRBV3-1 (or the pseudogene TRBV3-2) with TRBJ2-1, with TRBD2 matching 8 bases. The CDR3 is made up of 16 amino acids. V was pared by 4 bases and J by 0 bases, with 5 bases of the junction left unmatched. Per germline, CDR1 LGHDT and CDR2 YNNKEL (reference sequence). The CDR3 bases are TGTGCCAGCAGCCGGCGGGAGGTTAGCTCCTACAATGAGCAGTTCTTC. Its protein product is CASSRREVSSYNEQFF.

The V gene is TRBV3-1 (or the pseudogene TRBV3-2), the J gene TRBJ2-1, with no clear D. Trimming stripped 1 base from V and 3 bases from J, with 10 bases between. There are 15 residues in the CDR3. Germline CDR1 LGHDT, CDR2 YNNKEL (reference sequence). The CDR3 spells CASSQAMSFYNEQFF. In DNA, the CDR3 is TGTGCCAGCAGCCAAGCTATGAGCTTCTACAATGAGCAGTTCTTC.

As to this clone: This sequence may be a read error, since a much larger clone differs from it by one base. This chain links TRBV30 with TRBJ2-3; D not certain. Germline loops: CDR1 GTSNPN, CDR2 SVGIG (reference sequence). This CDR3 has 14 residues. The CDR3 region is CVWSVPGSTDTQYF. The CDR3 DNA reads TGTGTCTGGAGTGTACCGGGTTCCACAGATACGCAGTATTTT.